This paragraph covers one TCR beta chain sequence. The CDR3 runs to 15 residues. The germline V and J ends were trimmed by 0 bases and 3 bases, with 10 bases remaining between them. Germline loops: CDR1 SGHRS, CDR2 YFSETQ. Original analysis: By means of reference gene primer amplification, nucleated cell counts were estimated. Clones were sequenced by immunoSEQ multiplex PCR, and TCRdb holds only the in-frame ones, with some missing. V and J calls and clone size are copied from that table; D and trimming were computed from the DNA. Of 150,000 to 200,000 clones listed, around 80% were seen once; the top ten hold roughly 8.3%. The data belong to a study of blood T cell repertoires in COVID-19. Overall study: Samples taken during acute and convalescent COVID-19 were collected in the United States, Italy and Spain. From T cells, B-cell-depleted T cells, or PBMCs came the material, which was cDNA or gDNA.

The sequenced sample was peripheral blood. The chain is built from TRBV5-1 and TRBJ1-3; D is unresolved. The sequence came from a man in his 60s with acute or convalescent COVID-19. The DNA of the CDR3 is TGCGCCAGCAGCTTGGCCAATGGGCATGGAAACACCATATATTTT. This translates into CASSLANGHGNTIYF.